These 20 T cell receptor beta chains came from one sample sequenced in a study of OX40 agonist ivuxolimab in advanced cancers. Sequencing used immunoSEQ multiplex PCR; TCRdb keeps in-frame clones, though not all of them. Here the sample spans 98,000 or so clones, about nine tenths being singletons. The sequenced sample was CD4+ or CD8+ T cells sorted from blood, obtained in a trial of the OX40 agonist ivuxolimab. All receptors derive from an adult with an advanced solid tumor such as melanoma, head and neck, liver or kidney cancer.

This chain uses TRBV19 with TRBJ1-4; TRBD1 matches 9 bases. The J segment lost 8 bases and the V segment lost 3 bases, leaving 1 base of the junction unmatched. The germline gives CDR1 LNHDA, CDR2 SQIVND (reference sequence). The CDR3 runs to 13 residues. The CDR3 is CASSIGQGEKLFF. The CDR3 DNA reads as TGTGCCAGTAGTATCGGACAGGGGGAAAAACTGTTTTTT.

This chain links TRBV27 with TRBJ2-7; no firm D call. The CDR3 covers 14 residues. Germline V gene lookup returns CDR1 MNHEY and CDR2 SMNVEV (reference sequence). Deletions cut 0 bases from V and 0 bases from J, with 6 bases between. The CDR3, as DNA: TGTGCCAGCAGTTTATCCCCCTTCTCCTACGAGCAGTACTTC. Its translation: CASSLSPFSYEQYF.

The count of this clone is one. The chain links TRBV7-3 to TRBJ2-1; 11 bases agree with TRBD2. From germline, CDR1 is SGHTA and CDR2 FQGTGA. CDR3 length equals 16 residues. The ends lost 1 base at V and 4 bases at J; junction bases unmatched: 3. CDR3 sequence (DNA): TGTGCCAGCAGCTTAAATCCTAGCGGGAGGTACAATGAGCAGTTCTTC. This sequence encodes CASSLNPSGRYNEQFF.

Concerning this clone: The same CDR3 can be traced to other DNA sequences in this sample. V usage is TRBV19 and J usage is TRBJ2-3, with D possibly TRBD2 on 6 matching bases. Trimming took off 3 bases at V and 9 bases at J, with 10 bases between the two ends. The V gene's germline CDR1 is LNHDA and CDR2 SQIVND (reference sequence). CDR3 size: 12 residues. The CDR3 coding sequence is TGTGCCAGTAGTATTTCGGGAGACACGCAGTATTTT. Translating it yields CASSISGDTQYF. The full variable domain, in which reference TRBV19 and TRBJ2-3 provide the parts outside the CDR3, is DGGITQSPKYLFRKEGQNVTLSCEQNLNHDAMYWYRQDPGQGLRLIYYSQIVNDFQKGDIAEGYSVSREKKESFPLTVTSAQKNPTAFYLCASSISGDTQYFGPGTRLTVL.

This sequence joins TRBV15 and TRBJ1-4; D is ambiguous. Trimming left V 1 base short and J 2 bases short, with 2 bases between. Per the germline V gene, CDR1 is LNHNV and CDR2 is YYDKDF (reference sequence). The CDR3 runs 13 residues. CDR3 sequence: CATSRATNEKLFF. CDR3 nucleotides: TGTGCCACCAGCAGAGCCACTAATGAAAAACTGTTTTTT.

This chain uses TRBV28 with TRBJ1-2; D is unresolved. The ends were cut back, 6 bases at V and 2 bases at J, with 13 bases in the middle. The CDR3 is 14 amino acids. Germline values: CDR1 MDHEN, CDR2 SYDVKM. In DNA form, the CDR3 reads TGTGCCAGCAGCCCACGGTTATCGAACTATGGCTACACCTTC. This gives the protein CASSPRLSNYGYTF.

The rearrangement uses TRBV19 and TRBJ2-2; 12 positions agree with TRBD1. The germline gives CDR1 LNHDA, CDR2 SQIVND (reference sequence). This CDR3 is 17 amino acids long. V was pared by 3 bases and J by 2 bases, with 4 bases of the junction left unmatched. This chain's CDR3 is CASSIWGTGGNTGELFF. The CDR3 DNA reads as TGTGCCAGTAGTATTTGGGGGACAGGGGGCAACACCGGGGAGCTGTTTTTT.

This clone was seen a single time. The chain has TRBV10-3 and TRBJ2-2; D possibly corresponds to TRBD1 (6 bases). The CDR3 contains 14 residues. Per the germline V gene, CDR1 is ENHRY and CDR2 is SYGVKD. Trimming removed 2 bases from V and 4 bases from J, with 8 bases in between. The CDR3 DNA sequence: TGTGCCATCAGTGAGGGCAGGGGCACCGGGGAGCTGTTTTTT. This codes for CAISEGRGTGELFF.

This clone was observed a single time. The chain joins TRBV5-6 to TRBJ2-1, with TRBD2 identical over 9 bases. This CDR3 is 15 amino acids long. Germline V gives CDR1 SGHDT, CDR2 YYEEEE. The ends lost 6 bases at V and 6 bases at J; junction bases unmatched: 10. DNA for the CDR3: TGTGCCAGCACTAGCGGGAACATCCTTTCCAATGAGCAGTTCTTC. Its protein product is CASTSGNILSNEQFF.

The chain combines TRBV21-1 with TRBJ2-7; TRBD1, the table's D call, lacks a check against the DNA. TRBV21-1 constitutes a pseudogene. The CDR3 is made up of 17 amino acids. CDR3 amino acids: CASSNDLPKFPGGSQYF. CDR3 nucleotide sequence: TGTGCCAGCAGCAACGACCTACCGAAATTTCCAGGGGGCTCGCAGTACTTC.

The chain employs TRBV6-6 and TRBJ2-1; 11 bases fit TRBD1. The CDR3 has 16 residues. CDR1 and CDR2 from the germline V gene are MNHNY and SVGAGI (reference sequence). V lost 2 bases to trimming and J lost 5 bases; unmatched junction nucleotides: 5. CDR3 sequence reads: CASSYGGTGGNNEQFF. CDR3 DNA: TGTGCCAGCAGTTACGGTGGGACAGGGGGAAACAATGAGCAGTTCTTC.

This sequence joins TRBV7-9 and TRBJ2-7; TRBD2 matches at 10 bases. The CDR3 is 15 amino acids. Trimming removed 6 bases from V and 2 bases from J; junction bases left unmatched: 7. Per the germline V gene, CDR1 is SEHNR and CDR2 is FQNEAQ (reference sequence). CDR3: CASSASGRLAYEQYV. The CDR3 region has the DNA TGTGCCAGCAGTGCTAGCGGGAGACTAGCCTACGAGCAGTACGTC.

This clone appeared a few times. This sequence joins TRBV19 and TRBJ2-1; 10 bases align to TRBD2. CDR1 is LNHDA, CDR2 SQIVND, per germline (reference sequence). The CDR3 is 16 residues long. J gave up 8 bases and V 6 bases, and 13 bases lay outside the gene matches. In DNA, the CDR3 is TGTGCCAGTAGGGGGCCTAGCGGGAGAAAGGGCTATGAGCAGTTCTTC. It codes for CASRGPSGRKGYEQFF.

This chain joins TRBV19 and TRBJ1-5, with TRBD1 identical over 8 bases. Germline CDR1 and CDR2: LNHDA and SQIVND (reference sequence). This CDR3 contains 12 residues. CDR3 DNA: TGTGGGACAGGACAGGGCCATCAGCCCCAGCATTTT. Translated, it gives CGTGQGHQPQHF.

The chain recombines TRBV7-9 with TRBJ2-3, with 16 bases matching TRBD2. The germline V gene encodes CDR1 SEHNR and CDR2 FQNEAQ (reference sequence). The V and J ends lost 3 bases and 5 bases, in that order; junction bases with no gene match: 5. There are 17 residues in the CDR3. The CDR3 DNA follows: TGTGCCAGCAGCTTGGGACTAGCGGGAGGGGCCAGAGATACGCAGTATTTT. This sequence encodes CASSLGLAGGARDTQYF.

The CDR3 DNA reads as TGTGCCAGCTCACTTGGCAGACCGATCTCTGGGGCCAACGTCCTGACTTTC. It encodes CASSLGRPISGANVLTF. V is TRBV18 and J is TRBJ2-6, with no clear D. The CDR3 extends over 17 amino acids. The V gene lost 4 bases and the J gene lost 0 bases, with 13 bases spanning the gap. Looked up from germline, CDR1 is KGHSH and CDR2 is LQKENI.

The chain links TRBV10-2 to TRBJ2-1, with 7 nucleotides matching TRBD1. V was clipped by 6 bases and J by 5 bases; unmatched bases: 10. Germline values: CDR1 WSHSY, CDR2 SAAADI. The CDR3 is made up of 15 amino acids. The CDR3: CASRDTGALNNEQFF. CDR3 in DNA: TGCGCCAGCAGGGACACAGGGGCGTTAAACAATGAGCAGTTCTTC.

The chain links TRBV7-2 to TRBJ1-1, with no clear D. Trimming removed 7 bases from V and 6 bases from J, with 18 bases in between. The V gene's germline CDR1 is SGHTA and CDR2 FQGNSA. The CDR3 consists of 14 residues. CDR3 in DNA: TGTGCCAGCACCACCCAGTCGGGAATCGCTGAAGCTTTCTTT. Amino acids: CASTTQSGIAEAFF.

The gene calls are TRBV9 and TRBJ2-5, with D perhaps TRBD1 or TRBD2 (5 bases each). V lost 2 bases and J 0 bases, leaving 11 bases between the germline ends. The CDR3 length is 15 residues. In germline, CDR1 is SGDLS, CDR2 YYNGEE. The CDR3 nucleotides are TGTGCCAGCAGCGTGCAGGGACGTTACCAAGAGACCCAGTACTTC. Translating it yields CASSVQGRYQETQYF.

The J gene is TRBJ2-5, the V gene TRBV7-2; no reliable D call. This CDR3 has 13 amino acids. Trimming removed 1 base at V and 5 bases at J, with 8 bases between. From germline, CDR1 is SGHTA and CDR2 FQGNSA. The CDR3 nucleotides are TGTGCCAGCAGCTTAGGACCCATGGAGACCCAGTACTTC. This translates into CASSLGPMETQYF.